This T cell receptor (beta chain) was recorded in a study of identical twins listed by TCRdb under 2016. About the full investigation: To test whether fetal clonotypes persist, this study deep-sequenced TCR alpha and beta repertoires from monozygotic twins, from unrelated adults of various ages, and from cord blood. Replicate twin experiments were performed at different times using different library preparation protocols to rule out contamination. Broader findings and caveats from the paper: In monozygotic twins, recombination models systematically underestimated out-of-frame TCR alpha sharing, but the models matched the sharing seen between unrelated individuals. Compared with coincidental sharing between unrelated individuals, an excess of low generation-probability sequences was observed among out-of-frame TCR alpha sequences shared between twins. Excess twin sharing in beta out-of-frame sequences was weaker because fewer shared sequences lowered the signal-to-noise ratio. Conclusions relied on cross-sectional statistical analysis, since the same donors could not be followed over many years. Abundant cord blood beta clonotypes carried fewer insertions; young adult naive repertoires showed a weaker similar trend, while memory repertoires showed none. Invariant T cells such as MAIT and iNKT could partly confound zero-insertion analyses, although diverse VJ usage argued against such confounding for most clonotypes.

Library construction relied on 5' RACE. TCRdb names Illumina HiSeq 2000 as the instrument used. Template switching added a universal primer binding site, and the final cDNA carried a unique molecular identifier that allowed TCR cDNA molecules to be counted accurately. First-strand cDNA for TCR alpha and beta chains was synthesized from specific primers in the conserved constant-segment region. To control for contamination, every cDNA library was double barcoded, receiving both a SMART-Mk sample barcode and Illumina barcodes. TruSeq adapter sequences along with Illumina sample barcodes were introduced in two successive PCR steps. The TCR alpha and beta cDNA libraries were sequenced on the Illumina HiSeq platform using custom primers. For the original study's pipeline: Unique molecular identifiers were extracted from raw reads with MiGEC, and CDR3 positions were determined with MiXCR. Recombination models were inferred per individual with the repgenHMM and IGoR tools using an EM algorithm. The analysis of shared clonotypes was done with the tcR package in R, with sharing normalized by the product of cloneset sizes. To study raw recombination free of thymic and clonal selection effects, out-of-frame nonproductive sequences were analyzed. The public reads were quality trimmed at Q25 with fastp and then assembled into clones with MiXCR by TCRdb, keeping productive beta chains. For every CDR3 protein sequence, its rows merge into one entry that carries the most common genes and DNA. TCRdb assigned the V and J calls; the authors' analysis was not used. This sample has approximately 530,000 distinct CDR3 sequences in its table, and around 20% of those were observed once. The ten largest clones take up 0.45% to 0.5% of the sample.

This clonotype has at least ten counts. No antigen is known for it. No quality values exist for individual bases; no much larger clone is one base distant. The junction carries 5 bases between V and J, which are trimmed by 0 bases and 8 bases respectively. The CDR3 goes from the cysteine to the phenylalanine over 12 residues. The DNA shown is the 36-base CDR3, in frame from base 1. CDR1 and CDR2 are drawn from the germline V gene: SGHTA, FQGNSA. Every donor in the study was a healthy Caucasian. The twin cohort consisted of three pairs of female monozygotic twins, all aged roughly 18 to 29 years. CD4+ and CD8+ T cell populations were isolated with positive isolation kits from Invitrogen. The same data also went into a second study, on yellow fever vaccine responses in identical twins. The second study reports: According to the authors, in identical twins the way T cells responded to vaccination appeared partly convergent and partly personalized. In identical twins, the study followed T cell clones that responded to the vaccine with precision.

The sequence derives from a woman between 18 and 29 years old in good health. The V and J genes are TRBV7-2 and TRBJ2-1, with no confidently assigned D gene. Sequences were obtained from CD4+ T cells sorted from blood. The CDR3 amino acid sequence is: CASSLAGYEQFF. The base sequence is TGTGCCAGCAGCTTAGCGGGATATGAGCAGTTCTTC.